This entry is about one T cell receptor (beta chain). Its antigen is currently unknown. The data are from a study of vaccination effects on CD4 cells after COVID-19. Study conclusions and caveats: Marked contraction was observed in infection-induced and vaccine-induced clones late after vaccination.

Germline values: CDR1 KGHDR, CDR2 SFDVKD. The length of the CDR3 is 11 residues. The ends were cut back, 6 bases at V and 2 bases at J, with 2 bases in the middle. Repertoires were generated with immunoSEQ multiplex PCR, while TCRdb's copy carries only in-frame clones and drops some. The sample carries tens of thousands of clones, over 70% recorded once. Expansion of antigen-specific CD4+ T cells with viral peptide pools was carried out by the ViraFEST assay before sequencing. Culturing for 10 to 11 days preceded CD4+ T cell isolation. None of these healthy vaccinees had been infected with SARS-CoV-2 before vaccination. Every well housed 1.5 million to 2 million PBMC, which grew in culture alongside roughly 10 IU/ml IL-2 and 10 ug/ml peptides.

The sequencing used CD4+ T cells from PBMCs cultured with HCoV-OC43 spike peptides, collected before COVID-19 vaccination. Subset defined: HCoV-OC43 spike overlapping peptide pool stimulation. The chain is built from TRBV24-1 and TRBJ2-3; D call uncertain. This TCR was recovered from a human donor who received a COVID-19 vaccine. CDR3 amino acids: CATSNTDTQYF. The CDR3 DNA reads as TGTGCCACCAGTAACACAGATACGCAGTATTTT.